The sequence of this T cell receptor beta chain was determined in a study of beta chain features in type 1 diabetes. Findings of the study overall: Moderate but significant shortening of TCRB CDR3s was recorded in all four CD4+ subsets from Type 1 diabetes patients.

With 8 bases removed from V and 7 bases from J, the gap between germline ends came to 14 bases. This CDR3 contains 12 residues. Germline CDR1 reads SGHAT; CDR2 reads FQNNGV. Expressed TCRB transcripts got sequenced, as all isolated RNA was reverse transcribed. Using immunoSEQ multiplex PCR, the repertoire was profiled, and TCRdb retains in-frame clones only, with some absent. The sample lists some 140,000 clones, 7.5% to 9.5% occurring once. This clone was observed a handful of times. Its antigen is still unknown. Source material: central memory CD4+ T cells from blood. This TCR was recovered from a man younger than 45 with type 1 diabetes. V and J are TRBV11-2 and TRBJ1-1; D is unresolved. CDR3: CASATQAGEAFF. The CDR3 nucleotides read TGTGCCAGCGCAACCCAAGCCGGTGAAGCTTTCTTT.